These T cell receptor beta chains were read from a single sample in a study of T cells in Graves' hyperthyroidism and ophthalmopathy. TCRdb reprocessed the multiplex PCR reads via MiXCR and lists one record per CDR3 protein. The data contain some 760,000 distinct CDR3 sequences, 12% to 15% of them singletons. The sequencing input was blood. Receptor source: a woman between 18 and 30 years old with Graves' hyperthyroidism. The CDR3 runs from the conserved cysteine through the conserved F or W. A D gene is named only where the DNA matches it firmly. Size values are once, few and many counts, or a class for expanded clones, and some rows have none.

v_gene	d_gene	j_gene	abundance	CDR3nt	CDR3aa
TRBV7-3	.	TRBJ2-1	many	TGTGCCAGCAGCTTATCGCCCTCGAGACTGGGCAATGAGCAGTTCTTC	CASSLSPSRLGNEQFF
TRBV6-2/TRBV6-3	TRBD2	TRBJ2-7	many	TGTGCCAGCAGCTCGGCCGGGACTAGACGCCACGAGCAGTACTTC	CASSSAGTRRHEQYF
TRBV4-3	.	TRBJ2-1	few	TGCGCCAGCAGCCGTCTCCCCCTATACAATGAGCAGTTCTTC	CASSRLPLYNEQFF
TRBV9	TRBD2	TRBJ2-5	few	TGTGCCAGCAGCCTAGGCACCCGACTAGCGCGAGAGGGAGAGACCCAGTACTTC	CASSLGTRLAREGETQYF
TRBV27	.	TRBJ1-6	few	TGTGCCAGCAGCCCCATTCCCGACATCCCCCCCCCCTATCGGACGAGCTCCTATAATTCACCCCTCCACTTT	CASSPIPDIPPPYRTSSYNSPLHF
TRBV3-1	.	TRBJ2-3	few	TGTGCCAGCAGCCCAAGAGGGGAAGATACGCAGTATTTT	CASSPRGEDTQYF
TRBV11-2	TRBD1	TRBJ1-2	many	TGTGCCAGCAGCTCCATAGGGACAGGGAACGGCTATGGCTACACCTTC	CASSSIGTGNGYGYTF
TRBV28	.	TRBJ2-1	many	TGTGCCAGCAGACCAGGAGGCCAGGCCGCTCTCAATGAGCAGTTCTTC	CASRPGGQAALNEQFF
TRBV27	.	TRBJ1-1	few	TGTGCCGGCAGTTTAAGCTATCTGAACACTGAAGCTTTCTTT	CAGSLSYLNTEAFF
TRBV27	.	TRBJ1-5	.	TGTGCCAGCAGCCGTAAAAGCCGGGACTACAATCAGCCCCAGCATTTT	CASSRKSRDYNQPQHF
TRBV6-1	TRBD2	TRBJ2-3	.	TGTGCCAGCAGTGAACGACTAGCGGGAGCGGTGGCAGATACGCAGTATTTT	CASSERLAGAVADTQYF
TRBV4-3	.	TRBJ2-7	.	TGCGCCAGCAGCCAAGGCACGGTCAACTACGAGCAGTACTTC	CASSQGTVNYEQYF
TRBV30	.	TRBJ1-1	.	TGTGCCTGGAGTGTAAGATCGATTTCGAACGCTGAAGCTTTCTTT	CAWSVRSISNAEAFF
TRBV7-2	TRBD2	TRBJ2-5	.	TGTGCCAGCAGCACCCGGACTAGCGGGGGGGAGACCCAGTACTTC	CASSTRTSGGETQYF
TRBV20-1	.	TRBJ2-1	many	TGCAGTGCACAAATTCGGAATGAGCAGTTCTTC	CSAQIRNEQFF
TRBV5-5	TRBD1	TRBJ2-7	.	TGTGCCAGCAGCTTGAGGCGACAGGGCGGATACGAGCAGTACTTC	CASSLRRQGGYEQYF
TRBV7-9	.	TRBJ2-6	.	TGTGCCAGCAGCTCTTTTGGGGGGCCTCGCTCTGGGGCCAACGTCCTGACTTTC	CASSSFGGPRSGANVLTF
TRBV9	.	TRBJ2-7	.	TGCCCTGGAAAGGCTAGCTCGGCCTACGAGCAGTACTTC	CPGKASSAYEQYF
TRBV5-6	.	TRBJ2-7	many	TGTGCCAGCAGCTTGGAGCGCAGAGCAGAGCAGTACTTC	CASSLERRAEQYF
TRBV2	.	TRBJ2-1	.	TGTGCCAGCAGGGCCGACTCTGCAGGGTATGAGCAGTTCTTC	CASRADSAGYEQFF
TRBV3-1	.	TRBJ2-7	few	TGTGCCAGCACTTTCGGGGCGGGGCACTACGAGCAGTACTTC	CASTFGAGHYEQYF
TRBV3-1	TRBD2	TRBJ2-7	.	TGTGCCAGCAGCCCCCCCCGTTGGGGCAGAGGGACTAGCGGGGTGAGCTACGAGCAGTACTTC	CASSPPRWGRGTSGVSYEQYF
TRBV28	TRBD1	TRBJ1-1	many	TGTGCCAGCACCCTGGACAGGGTGGGGAACACTGAAGCTTTCTTT	CASTLDRVGNTEAFF
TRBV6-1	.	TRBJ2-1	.	TGTGCCAGCAGTTATGAGAGCTCCTACAATGAGCAGTTCTTC	CASSYESSYNEQFF
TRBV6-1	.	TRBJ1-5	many	TGTGCCAGTACCCCCGGGGACAATCAGCCCCAGCATTTT	CASTPGDNQPQHF
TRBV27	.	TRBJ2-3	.	TGTGCCAGCAAGCAGAGCGGGAGCACAGATACGCAGTATTTT	CASKQSGSTDTQYF
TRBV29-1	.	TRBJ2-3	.	TGCAGCGTTGACCGCCGTGGGGGAGACACAGATACGCAGTATTTT	CSVDRRGGDTDTQYF
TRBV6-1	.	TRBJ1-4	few	TGTGCCAGCAGTGATGGGACCCGAGGGGAAAAACTGTTTTTT	CASSDGTRGEKLFF
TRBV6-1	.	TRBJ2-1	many	TGTGCCAGCACTAGCTACCGCAATGAGCAGTTCTTC	CASTSYRNEQFF
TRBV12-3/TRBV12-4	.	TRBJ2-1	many	TGTGCCAGCAGTCCTATTAGGGGGACCGGGACTGAGCAGTTCTTC	CASSPIRGTGTEQFF
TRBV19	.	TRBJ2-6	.	TGTGCCAGTAGTACCCAGGACAGTCCCTCTGGGGCCAACGTCCTGACTTTC	CASSTQDSPSGANVLTF
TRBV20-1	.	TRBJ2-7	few	TGCAGTGCTAGAGATCAAGGACGGTCGAGTAGAATACAGAGGGGGGAGCAGTACTTC	CSARDQGRSSRIQRGEQYF
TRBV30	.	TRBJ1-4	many	TGTGCCTGGAGTCAGGGTTCAACTAATGAAAAACTGTTTTTT	CAWSQGSTNEKLFF
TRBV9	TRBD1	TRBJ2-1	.	TGTGCCAGCAGCGTACCGACAGGGGACAATGAGCAGTTCTTC	CASSVPTGDNEQFF
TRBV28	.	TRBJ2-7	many	TGTGCCAGCAGTTATCCGATCCGGGGGTCCGAGCAGTACTTC	CASSYPIRGSEQYF
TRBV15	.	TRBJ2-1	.	TGTGCCACCAGCAGAGTGGTCAACTACAATGAGCAGTTCTTC	CATSRVVNYNEQFF
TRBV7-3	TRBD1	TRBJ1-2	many	TGTGCCAGCAGCTTAACGGGGACAGGGGAAGGCTACACCTTC	CASSLTGTGEGYTF
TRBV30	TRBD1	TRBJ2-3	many	TGTGCCTGGACCCCCCAGGGGGAGCGACTCGATACGCAGTATTTT	CAWTPQGERLDTQYF
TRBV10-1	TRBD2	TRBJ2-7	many	TGCGCCAGCAGTTTATTAGGACTAGCGGGAGCTTACTACGAGCAGTACTTC	CASSLLGLAGAYYEQYF
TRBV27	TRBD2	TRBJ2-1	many	TGTGCCAGCTCTGGACTAGCGGGAGCCAATGAGCAGTTCTTC	CASSGLAGANEQFF
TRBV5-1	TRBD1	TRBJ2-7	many	TGCGCCAGCAGCTTGGAGGGACAGGGGGGCTACGAGCAGTACTTC	CASSLEGQGGYEQYF
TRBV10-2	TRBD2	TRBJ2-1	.	TGCGCCAGCTCCGGGCTAGCGGGAGAAAGGGGGCAGTTCTTC	CASSGLAGERGQFF
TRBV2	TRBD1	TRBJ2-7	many	TGTGCCAGCCTACCCCCGGGGACAGGGATGGACGAGCAGTACTTC	CASLPPGTGMDEQYF
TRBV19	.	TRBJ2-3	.	TGTGCCAGTAGCCACTTTGACCCGAGAGATACGCAGTATTTT	CASSHFDPRDTQYF
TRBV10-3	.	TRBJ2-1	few	TGTGCCATCAGTGCCCCGGGACGGACTGAGCAGTTCTTC	CAISAPGRTEQFF
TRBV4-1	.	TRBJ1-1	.	TGCGCCAGCAGCTTTAGGGGAGCTCCTCGAGGAGGGGACACTGAAGCTTTCTTT	CASSFRGAPRGGDTEAFF
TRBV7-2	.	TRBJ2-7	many	TGTGCCAGCAGCCTCGGACTACGCTCCTACGAGCAGTACTTC	CASSLGLRSYEQYF
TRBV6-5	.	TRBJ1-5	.	TGTGCCAGCAGTTACTATAGCGATTTTAGCAATCAGCCCCAGCATTTT	CASSYYSDFSNQPQHF
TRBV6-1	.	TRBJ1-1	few	TGTGCCAGCAGTACCGCAGGGGACCCCTCGAACACTGAAGCTTTCTTT	CASSTAGDPSNTEAFF
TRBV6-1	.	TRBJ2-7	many	TGTGCCAGCAGGTCTAGGATCTACGAGCAGTACTTC	CASRSRIYEQYF
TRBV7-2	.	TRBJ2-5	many	TGTGCCAGCCGTAAAAGCGGGCAGGGAGGAGAGACCCAGTACTTC	CASRKSGQGGETQYF
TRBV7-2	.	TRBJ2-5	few	TGTGCCAGCAGCCGCTTGGGGGCAGGGAGAGAGACCCAGTACTTC	CASSRLGAGRETQYF
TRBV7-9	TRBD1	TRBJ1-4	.	TGTGCCAGCAGCGGGTGGACAGGGGGTGATGGTGAAAAACTGTTTTTT	CASSGWTGGDGEKLFF
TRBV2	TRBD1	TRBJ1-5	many	TGTGCCAGCAGTAGCAGGGGGCGATTCGGCAATCAGCCCCAGCATTTT	CASSSRGRFGNQPQHF
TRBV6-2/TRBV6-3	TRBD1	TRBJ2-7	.	TGTGCCAGCAGGCAAGGGACAGCCCCTACTTACGAGCAGTACTTC	CASRQGTAPTYEQYF
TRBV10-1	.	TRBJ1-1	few	TGCGCCAGCCTCCAACTACAGGGACCTATGGGGAACACTGAAGCTTTCTTT	CASLQLQGPMGNTEAFF